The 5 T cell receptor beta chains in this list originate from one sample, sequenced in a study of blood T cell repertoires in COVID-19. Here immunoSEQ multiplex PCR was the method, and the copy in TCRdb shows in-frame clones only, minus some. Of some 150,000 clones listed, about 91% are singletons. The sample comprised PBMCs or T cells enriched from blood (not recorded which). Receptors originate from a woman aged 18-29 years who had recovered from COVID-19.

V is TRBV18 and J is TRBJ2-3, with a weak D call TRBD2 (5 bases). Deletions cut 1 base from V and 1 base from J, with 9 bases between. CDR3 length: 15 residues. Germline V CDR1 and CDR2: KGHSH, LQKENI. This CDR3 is CASSPRSGGTDTQYF. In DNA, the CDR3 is TGTGCCAGCTCACCACGAAGCGGAGGCACAGATACGCAGTATTTT.

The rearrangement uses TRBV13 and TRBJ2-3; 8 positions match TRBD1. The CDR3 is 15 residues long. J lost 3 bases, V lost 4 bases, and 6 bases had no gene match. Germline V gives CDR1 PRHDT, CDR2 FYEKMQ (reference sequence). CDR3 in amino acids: CASSSETGVTDTQYF. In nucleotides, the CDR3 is TGTGCCAGCAGCTCCGAGACAGGGGTGACAGATACGCAGTATTTT.

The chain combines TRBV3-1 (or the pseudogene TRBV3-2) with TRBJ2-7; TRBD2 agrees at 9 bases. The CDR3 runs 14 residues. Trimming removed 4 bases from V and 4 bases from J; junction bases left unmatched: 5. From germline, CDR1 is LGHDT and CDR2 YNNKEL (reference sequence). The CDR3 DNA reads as TGTGCCAGCAGCCCGCCGGGACTAGCATACGAGCAGTACTTC. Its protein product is CASSPPGLAYEQYF.

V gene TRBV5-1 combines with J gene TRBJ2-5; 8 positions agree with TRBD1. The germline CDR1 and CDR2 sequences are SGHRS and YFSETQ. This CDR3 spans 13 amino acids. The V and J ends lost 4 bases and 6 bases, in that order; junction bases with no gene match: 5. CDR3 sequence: CASSEQGGQTQYF. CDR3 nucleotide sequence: TGCGCCAGCAGCGAACAGGGGGGACAGACCCAGTACTTC.

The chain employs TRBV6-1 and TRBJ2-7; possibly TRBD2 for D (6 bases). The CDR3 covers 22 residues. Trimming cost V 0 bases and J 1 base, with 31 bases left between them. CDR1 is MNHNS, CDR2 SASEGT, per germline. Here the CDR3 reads CASSEARFVALRRRGQSYEQYF. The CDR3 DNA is TGTGCCAGCAGTGAAGCGCGTTTCGTCGCGCTAAGGCGGAGGGGCCAATCCTACGAGCAGTACTTC.